This TCR beta chain was retrieved from a study of CD8+CD57+ T cells in acquired aplastic anemia. Profiling that covered TCR beta VDJ and CDR3 relied on genomic DNA as its template. MiXCR, applied by TCRdb to the reads, yields one record per CDR3 protein. The sample carries 150,000 to 200,000 distinct CDR3 sequences, 48% recorded once. Study-level findings and limits: Common to patients and controls were twenty-nine CD8+ CDR3 sequences.

This clonotype showed up many times. What it binds is not known. All patients picked for sequencing had shown, by flow cytometry, an expansion of CD8+CD57+ cells. Each of the patients presented with severe acquired aplastic anemia. What was sequenced was sorted CD4+, CD8+, or CD8+CD57+ T cells (not recorded which) from PBMCs. The TCR was taken from a human donor with aplastic anemia.

CDR3 DNA sequence: TGTGCCAGCAGGACGACAGGGGTTGGGACTGAAGCTTTCTTT. Amino acid sequence: CASRTTGVGTEAFF. The V call is TRBV6-6, the J call TRBJ1-1; TRBD1 agrees at 8 bases. Per germline, CDR1 MNHNY and CDR2 SVGAGI (reference sequence). After removal of 6 bases from V and 5 bases from J, the junction contained 8 bases not matched to a gene. The CDR3 runs to 14 residues.